This section outlines one T cell receptor beta chain sequence together with its context. After removal of 4 bases from V and 4 bases from J, the junction contained 8 bases not matched to a gene. The CDR3 is made up of 15 amino acids. Germline values: CDR1 KGHDR, CDR2 SFDVKD. Clones were read by immunoSEQ multiplex PCR, and TCRdb kept only the in-frame ones, dropping some. The sample lists about 140,000 clones; 70% to 85% were seen once. This entry comes from a study of blood T cell repertoires in COVID-19. The genes are TRBV24-1 and TRBJ2-7; 8 bases are a match to TRBD1. The specimen sequenced was peripheral blood. The TCR comes from a human donor in a cohort sampled during active COVID-19. The CDR3 here is CATSDYGQGIYEQYF. The CDR3 bases are TGTGCCACCAGTGACTATGGACAGGGAATATACGAGCAGTACTTC.